These 4 T cell receptor beta chains came from one sample sequenced in a study of blood T cell repertoires in COVID-19. Only in-frame clones appear in the TCRdb table, and some are missing; sequencing was by immunoSEQ multiplex PCR. The sample has fewer than 85,000 clones; around 83% are singletons. The sequenced material came from peripheral blood. These receptors originate from a woman between 55 and 75 years old with acute or convalescent COVID-19.

V and J are TRBV9 and TRBJ2-2; perhaps TRBD1 as D (6 bases). V was cut by 4 bases and J by 5 bases, with 15 bases left in between. There are 15 residues in the CDR3. Germline CDR1 is SGDLS and CDR2 is YYNGEE. The CDR3 region is CASSLTGQGTGELFF. The CDR3 region has the DNA TGTGCCAGCAGCCTAACAGGGCAAGGAACCGGGGAGCTGTTTTTT.

This rearrangement joins TRBV19 to TRBJ1-2, with TRBD1 matching over 10 bases. The junction had 5 bases not matched to a gene; V was cut back by 9 bases and J by 4 bases. The CDR3 sequence is 13 residues long. From germline, CDR1 is LNHDA and CDR2 SQIVND (reference sequence). This CDR3 is CASRTGGGYGYTF. In DNA form, the CDR3 reads TGTGCCAGCCGGACAGGGGGGGGCTATGGCTACACCTTC.

This clone was found a few times. The chain links TRBV19 to TRBJ2-7; D not certain. V dropped 1 base and J dropped 1 base, with 5 bases sitting between them. Germline CDR1 and CDR2: LNHDA and SQIVND (reference sequence). CDR3 length: 13 residues. Written as DNA, the CDR3 is TGTGCCAGTAGTATAGGGGCGTCCTACGAGCAGTACTTC. Amino acid sequence: CASSIGASYEQYF.

The genes are TRBV3-1 (or the pseudogene TRBV3-2) and TRBJ2-3; possible D gene TRBD2, 6 bases. The V gene lost 4 bases and the J gene lost 2 bases, with 16 bases spanning the gap. Germline CDR1 and CDR2: LGHDT and YNNKEL (reference sequence). The CDR3 extends over 16 amino acids. In nucleotides, the CDR3 is TGTGCCAGCAGCCCCAGCCTTGGGGGGACCACAGATACGCAGTATTTT. This encodes CASSPSLGGTTDTQYF.